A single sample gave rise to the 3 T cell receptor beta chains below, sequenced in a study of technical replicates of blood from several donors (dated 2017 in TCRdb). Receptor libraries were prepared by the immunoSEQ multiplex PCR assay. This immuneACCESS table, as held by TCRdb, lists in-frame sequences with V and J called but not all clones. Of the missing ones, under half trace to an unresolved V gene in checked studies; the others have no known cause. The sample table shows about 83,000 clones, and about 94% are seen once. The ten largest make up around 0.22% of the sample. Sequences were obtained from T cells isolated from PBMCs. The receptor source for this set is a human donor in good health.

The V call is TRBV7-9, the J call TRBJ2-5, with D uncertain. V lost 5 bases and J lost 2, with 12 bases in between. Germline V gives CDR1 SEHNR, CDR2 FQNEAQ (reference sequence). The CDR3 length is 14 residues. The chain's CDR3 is CASSPPGKQETQYF. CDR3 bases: TGTGCCAGCAGCCCGCCAGGTAAACAAGAGACCCAGTACTTC.

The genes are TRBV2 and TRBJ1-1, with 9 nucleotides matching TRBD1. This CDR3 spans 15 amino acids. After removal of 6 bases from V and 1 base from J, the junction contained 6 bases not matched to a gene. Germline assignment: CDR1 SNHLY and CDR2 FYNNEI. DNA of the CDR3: TGTGCCAGCAGCGGTACGGGACAGGGGAACACTGAAGCTTTCTTT. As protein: CASSGTGQGNTEAFF.

CDR3 residues: CAKQTGTGKNLAKNIQYF. CDR3 nucleotides: TGTGCCAAACAAACCGGGACAGGGAAGAATTTAGCCAAAAACATTCAGTACTTC. The chain has TRBV10-3 and TRBJ2-4; 9 bases match TRBD1. The J segment lost 0 bases and the V segment lost 10 bases, leaving 16 bases of the junction unmatched. Germline CDR1 and CDR2: ENHRY and SYGVKD. The CDR3 has 18 residues.